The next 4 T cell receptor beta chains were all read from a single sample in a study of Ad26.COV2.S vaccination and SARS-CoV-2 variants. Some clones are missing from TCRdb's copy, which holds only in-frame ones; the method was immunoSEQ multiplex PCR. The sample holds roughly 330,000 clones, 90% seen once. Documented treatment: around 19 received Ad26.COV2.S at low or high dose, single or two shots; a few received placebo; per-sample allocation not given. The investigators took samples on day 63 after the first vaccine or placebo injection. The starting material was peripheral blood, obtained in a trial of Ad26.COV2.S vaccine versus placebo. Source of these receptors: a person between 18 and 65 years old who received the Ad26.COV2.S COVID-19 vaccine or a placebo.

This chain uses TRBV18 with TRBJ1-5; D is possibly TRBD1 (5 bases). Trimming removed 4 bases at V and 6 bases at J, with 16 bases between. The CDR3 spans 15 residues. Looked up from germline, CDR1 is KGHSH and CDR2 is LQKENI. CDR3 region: CASSLLGTGAQPQHF. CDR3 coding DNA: TGTGCCAGCTCACTATTGGGCACAGGTGCTCAGCCCCAGCATTTT. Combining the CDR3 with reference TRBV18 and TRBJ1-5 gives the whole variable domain NAGVMQNPRHLVRRRGQEARLRCSPMKGHSHVYWYRQLPEEGLKFMVYLQKENIIDESGMPKERFSAEFPKEGPSILRIQQVVRGDSAAYFCASSLLGTGAQPQHFGDGTRLSIL.

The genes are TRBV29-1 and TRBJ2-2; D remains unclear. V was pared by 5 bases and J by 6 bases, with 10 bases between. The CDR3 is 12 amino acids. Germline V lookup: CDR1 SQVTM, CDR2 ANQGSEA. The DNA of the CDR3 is TGCAGCGTTTTCTCATCGGCCGGGGAGCTGTTTTTT. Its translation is CSVFSSAGELFF.

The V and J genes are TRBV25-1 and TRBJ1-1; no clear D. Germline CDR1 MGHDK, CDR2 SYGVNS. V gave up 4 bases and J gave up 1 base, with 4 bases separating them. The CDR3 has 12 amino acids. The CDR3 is CASSGANTEAFF. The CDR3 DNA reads TGTGCCAGCAGTGGGGCGAACACTGAAGCTTTCTTT.

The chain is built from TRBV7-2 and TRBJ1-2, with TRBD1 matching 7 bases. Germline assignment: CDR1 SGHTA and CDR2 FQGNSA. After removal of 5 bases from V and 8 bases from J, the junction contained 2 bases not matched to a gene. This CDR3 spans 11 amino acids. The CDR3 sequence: CASSAGGGYTF. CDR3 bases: TGTGCCAGCAGCGCAGGGGGAGGCTACACCTTC.